This entry concerns a single T cell receptor (beta chain). Trimming shortened V by 6 bases and J by 6 bases, and 17 bases separated the two germline ends. The CDR3 covers 14 residues. Repertoires were generated with immunoSEQ multiplex PCR, while TCRdb's copy carries only in-frame clones and drops some. The sample has about 180,000 clones; 70% to 85% are singletons. These data belong to a study of blood T cell repertoires in COVID-19. This chain joins TRBV23-1 and TRBJ1-2, with D possibly being TRBD1 (5 bases). TRBV23-1 is filed as an ORF, its function uncertain. The sequencing sample was made of peripheral blood. The source of this sequence is a man older than 75 with COVID-19, enrolled during active disease. CDR3 bases: TGCGCCAGCAGGGGGCGGGGGGACTCTAATGGCTACACCTTC. Its translation: CASRGRGDSNGYTF.